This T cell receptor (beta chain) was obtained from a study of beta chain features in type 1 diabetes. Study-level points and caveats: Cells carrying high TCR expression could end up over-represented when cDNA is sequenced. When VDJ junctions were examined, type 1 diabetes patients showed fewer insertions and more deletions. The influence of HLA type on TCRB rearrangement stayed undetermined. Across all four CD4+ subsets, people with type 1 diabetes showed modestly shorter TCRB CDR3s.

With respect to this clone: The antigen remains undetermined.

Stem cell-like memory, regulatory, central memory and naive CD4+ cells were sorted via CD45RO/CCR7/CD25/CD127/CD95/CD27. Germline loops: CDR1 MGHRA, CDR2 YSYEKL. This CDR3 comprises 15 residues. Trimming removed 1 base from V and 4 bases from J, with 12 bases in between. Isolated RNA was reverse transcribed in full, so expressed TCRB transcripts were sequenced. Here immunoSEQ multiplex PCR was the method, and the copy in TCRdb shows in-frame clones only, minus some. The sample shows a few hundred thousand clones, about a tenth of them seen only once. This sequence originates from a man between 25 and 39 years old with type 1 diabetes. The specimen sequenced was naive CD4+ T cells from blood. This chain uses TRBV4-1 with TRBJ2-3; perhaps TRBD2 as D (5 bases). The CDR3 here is CASSQGAHGADTQYF. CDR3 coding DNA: TGCGCCAGCAGCCAAGGGGCCCACGGGGCAGATACGCAGTATTTT.